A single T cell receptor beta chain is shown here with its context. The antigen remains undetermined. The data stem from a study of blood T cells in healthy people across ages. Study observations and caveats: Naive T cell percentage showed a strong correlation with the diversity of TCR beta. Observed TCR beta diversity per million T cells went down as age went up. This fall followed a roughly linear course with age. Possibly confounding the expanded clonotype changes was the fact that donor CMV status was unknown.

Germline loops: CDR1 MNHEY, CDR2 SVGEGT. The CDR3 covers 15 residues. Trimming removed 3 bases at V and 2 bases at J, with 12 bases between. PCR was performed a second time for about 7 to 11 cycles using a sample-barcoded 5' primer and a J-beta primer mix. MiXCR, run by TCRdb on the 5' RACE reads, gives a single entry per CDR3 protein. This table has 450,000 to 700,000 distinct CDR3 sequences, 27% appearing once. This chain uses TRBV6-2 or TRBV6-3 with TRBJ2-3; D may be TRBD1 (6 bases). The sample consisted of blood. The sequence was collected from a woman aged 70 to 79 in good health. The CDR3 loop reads CASSYSGQLTDTQYF. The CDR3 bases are TGTGCCAGCAGTTATTCGGGACAACTCACAGATACGCAGTATTTT.